This TCR beta chain stems from a study of blood T cell repertoires in COVID-19. TCRdb's table, derived via immunoSEQ multiplex PCR, lists solely in-frame clones and lacks some. This sample has more than 85,000 clones, with roughly nine tenths found just once. CDR1 and CDR2 from the germline V gene are SQVTM and ANQGSEA. The V end lost 2 bases, the J end lost 10 bases, and 17 bases lay between the germline ends. The CDR3 runs 13 residues. The chain carries TRBV29-1 and TRBJ1-1; a possible D gene is TRBD1 (5 bases). The clonotype originates from a human donor in a cohort sampled during active COVID-19. Material for sequencing was peripheral blood. The CDR3 is CSVESGGGISAFF. CDR3 coding DNA: TGCAGCGTTGAAAGTGGGGGGGGTATATCAGCTTTCTTT. The full variable domain, in which reference TRBV29-1 and TRBJ1-1 provide the parts outside the CDR3, is SAVISQKPSRDICQRGTSLTIQCQVDSQVTMMFWYRQQPGQSLTLIATANQGSEATYESGFVIDKFPISRPNLTFSTLTVSNMSPEDSSIYLCSVESGGGISAFFGQGTRLTVV.